Each of the 9 T cell receptor beta chains below was sequenced from the same sample in a study of blood T cell repertoires in COVID-19. TCRdb keeps only in-frame clones here, not all; method: immunoSEQ multiplex PCR. The table has 300,000 to 350,000 clones, roughly 90% seen once. The material sequenced was peripheral blood. The receptors were sampled from a young man with active or convalescent COVID-19.

V and J are TRBV2 and TRBJ2-7; D is possibly TRBD2 (5 bases). CDR1 and CDR2 (germline): SNHLY, FYNNEI. Trimming shortened V by 7 bases and J by 10 bases, and 14 bases separated the two germline ends. The CDR3 covers 11 residues. The CDR3 nucleotides read TGTGCCAGCAACAAAGCGGCTGAACAGTACTTC. As protein: CASNKAAEQYF.

The genes are TRBV5-6 and TRBJ2-7; 11 bases map to TRBD1. The CDR3 covers 14 residues. Losses at the gene ends were 5 bases for V and 4 bases for J; bases not matched to a gene: 5. CDR1 is SGHDT, CDR2 YYEEEE, per germline. The CDR3 DNA reads TGTGCCAGCAGTTGGGGACAGGGGGGATACGAGCAGTACTTC. Its protein is CASSWGQGGYEQYF.

V usage is TRBV3-1 (or the pseudogene TRBV3-2) and J usage is TRBJ1-5; a weak D match, TRBD1 (5 bases). Germline values: CDR1 LGHDT, CDR2 YNNKEL (reference sequence). The CDR3 runs 17 residues. Trimming took 1 base from V and 1 from J, leaving 14 bases between them. The CDR3 bases are TGTGCCAGCAGCCAAGCATCTCAGGGTCGGAGCAATCAGCCCCAGCATTTT. Translated, it gives CASSQASQGRSNQPQHF.

The chain links TRBV7-2 to TRBJ1-5, with D unclear. Looked up from germline, CDR1 is SGHTA and CDR2 is FQGNSA. This CDR3 spans 14 amino acids. V lost 6 bases and J lost 7, with 16 bases in between. The CDR3 loop reads CASRETRMSQPQHF. The CDR3 nucleotides are TGTGCCAGCAGAGAGACAAGAATGAGCCAGCCCCAGCATTTT. The full variable domain, its missing parts supplied by reference TRBV7-2 and TRBJ1-5, is GAGVSQSPSNKVTEKGKDVELRCDPISGHTALYWYRQSLGQGLEFLIYFQGNSAPDKSGLPSDRFSAERTGGSVSTLTIQRTQQEDSAVYLCASRETRMSQPQHFGDGTRLSIL.

This chain connects TRBV19 to TRBJ2-5; 7 nucleotides match TRBD2. CDR3 length equals 17 residues. In germline, CDR1 is LNHDA, CDR2 SQIVND (reference sequence). V was clipped by 3 bases and J by 0 bases; unmatched bases: 10. CDR3 in amino acids: CASSIRGASGYQETQYF. DNA for the CDR3: TGTGCCAGTAGTATCCGTGGGGCTAGCGGCTACCAAGAGACCCAGTACTTC.

This clone came up a few times. The chain employs TRBV15 and TRBJ1-4; D may be TRBD1 (6 bases). The CDR3 is 16 amino acids. From germline, CDR1 is LNHNV and CDR2 YYDKDF (reference sequence). Trimming cost V 0 bases and J 4 bases, with 12 bases left between them. The CDR3 coding sequence is TGTGCCACCAGCAGAGATCGTGGCAGGGGTAATGAAAAACTGTTTTTT. As protein: CATSRDRGRGNEKLFF.

The table lists this clone with a count of one. This chain links TRBV12-3 or TRBV12-4 with TRBJ1-4; 7 bases are shared with TRBD1. CDR3 length equals 13 residues. V was pared by 4 bases and J by 14 bases, with 10 bases of the junction left unmatched. CDR3 sequence: CASSSGDSRLLFF. In DNA, the CDR3 is TGTGCCAGCAGTTCTGGGGACAGTCGACTGCTGTTTTTT.

The chain links TRBV5-1 to TRBJ2-1; TRBD2 matches 7 bases. V dropped 0 bases and J dropped 4; count of bases not matched to a gene: 10. The V gene's germline CDR1 is SGHRS and CDR2 YFSETQ. The CDR3 covers 17 residues. The CDR3, as DNA: TGCGCCAGCAGCTTGGTGTCGACTAGCAGCGGATACAATGAGCAGTTCTTC. Translation: CASSLVSTSSGYNEQFF.

The rearrangement joins TRBV5-1 to TRBJ1-1; D unresolved. Germline V gene data show CDR1 as SGHRS and CDR2 as YFSETQ. This CDR3 has 14 residues. Trimming pared 4 bases from V and 1 base from J, leaving 11 bases between. The CDR3 DNA sequence: TGCGCCAGCAGCGGACTAGCAGGGAACACTGAAGCTTTCTTT. The encoded protein is CASSGLAGNTEAFF.